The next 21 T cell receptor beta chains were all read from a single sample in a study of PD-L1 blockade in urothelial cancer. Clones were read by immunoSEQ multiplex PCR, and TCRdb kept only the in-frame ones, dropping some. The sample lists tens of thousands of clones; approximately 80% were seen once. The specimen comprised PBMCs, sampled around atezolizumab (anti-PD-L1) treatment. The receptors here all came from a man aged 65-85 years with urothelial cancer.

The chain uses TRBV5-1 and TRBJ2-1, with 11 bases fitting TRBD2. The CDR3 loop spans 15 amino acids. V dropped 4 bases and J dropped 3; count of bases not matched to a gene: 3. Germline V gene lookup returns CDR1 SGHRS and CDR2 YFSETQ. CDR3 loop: CASSQLAGGYNEQFF. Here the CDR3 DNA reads TGCGCCAGCAGCCAGCTAGCGGGAGGCTACAATGAGCAGTTCTTC. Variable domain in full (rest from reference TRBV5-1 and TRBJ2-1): KAGVTQTPRYLIKTRGQQVTLSCSPISGHRSVSWYQQTPGQGLQFLFEYFSETQRNKGNFPGRFSGRQFSNSRSEMNVSTLELGDSALYLCASSQLAGGYNEQFFGPGTRLTVL.

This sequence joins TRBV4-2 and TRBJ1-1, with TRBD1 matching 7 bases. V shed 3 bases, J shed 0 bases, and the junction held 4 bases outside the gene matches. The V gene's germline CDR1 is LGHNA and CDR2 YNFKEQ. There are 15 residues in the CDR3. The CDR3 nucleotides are TGTGCCAGCAGCCACCCGGACAGGATGAACACTGAAGCTTTCTTT. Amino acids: CASSHPDRMNTEAFF.

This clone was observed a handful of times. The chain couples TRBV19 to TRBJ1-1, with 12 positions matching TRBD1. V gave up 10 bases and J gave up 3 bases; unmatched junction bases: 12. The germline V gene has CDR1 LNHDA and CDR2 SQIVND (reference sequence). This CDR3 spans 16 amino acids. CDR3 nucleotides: TGTGCCACCATGGGGTGGGACAGGGGGCCCGACACTGAAGCTTTCTTT. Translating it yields CATMGWDRGPDTEAFF.

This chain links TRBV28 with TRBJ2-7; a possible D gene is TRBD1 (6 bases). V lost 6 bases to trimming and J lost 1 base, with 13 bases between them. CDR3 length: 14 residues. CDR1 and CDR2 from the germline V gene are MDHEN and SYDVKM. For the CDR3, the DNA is TGTGCCAGCAGACCGACAGGTACATCCTACGAGCAGTACTTC. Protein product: CASRPTGTSYEQYF. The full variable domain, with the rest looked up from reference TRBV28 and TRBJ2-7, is DVKVTQSSRYLVKRTGEKVFLECVQDMDHENMFWYRQDPGLGLRLIYFSYDVKMKEKGDIPEGYSVSREKKERFSLILESASTNQTSMYLCASRPTGTSYEQYFGPGTRLTVT.

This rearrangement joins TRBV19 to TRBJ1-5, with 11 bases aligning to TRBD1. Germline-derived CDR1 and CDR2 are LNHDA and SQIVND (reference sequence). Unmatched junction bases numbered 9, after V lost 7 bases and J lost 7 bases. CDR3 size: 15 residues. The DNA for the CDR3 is TGTGCCAGTACCGGGACAGGGGGTATAGGGCAGCCCCAGCATTTT. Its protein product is CASTGTGGIGQPQHF.

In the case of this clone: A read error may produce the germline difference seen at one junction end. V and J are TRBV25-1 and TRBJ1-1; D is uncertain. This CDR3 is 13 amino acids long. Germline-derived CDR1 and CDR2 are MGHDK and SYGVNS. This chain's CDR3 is CASSEAYNSEAFF. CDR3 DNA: TGTGCCAGCAGTGAAGCGTACAACAGTGAAGCTTTCTTT.

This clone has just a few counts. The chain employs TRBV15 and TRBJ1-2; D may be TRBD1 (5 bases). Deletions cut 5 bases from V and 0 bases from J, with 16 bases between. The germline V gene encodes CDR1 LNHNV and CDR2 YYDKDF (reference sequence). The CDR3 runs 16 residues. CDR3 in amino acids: CATSLLNRGSNYGYTF. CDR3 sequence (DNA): TGTGCCACCAGCCTCCTAAATAGGGGTTCTAACTATGGCTACACCTTC.

The CDR3 loop reads CASSPDSRETQYF. As DNA, the CDR3 is TGTGCCAGCAGCCCCGACAGTAGGGAGACCCAGTACTTC. The chain combines TRBV5-6 with TRBJ2-5; the D gene is possibly TRBD1 (5 bases). Germline CDR1 and CDR2: SGHDT and YYEEEE. This CDR3 contains 13 residues. Trimming took 4 bases from V and 5 from J, leaving 12 bases between them.

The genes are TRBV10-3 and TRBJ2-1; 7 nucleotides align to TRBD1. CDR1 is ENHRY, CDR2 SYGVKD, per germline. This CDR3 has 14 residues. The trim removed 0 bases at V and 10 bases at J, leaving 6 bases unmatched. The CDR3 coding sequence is TGTGCCATCAGTGAGTCTATGACAGGGTGGGAGCAGTTCTTC. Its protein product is CAISESMTGWEQFF.

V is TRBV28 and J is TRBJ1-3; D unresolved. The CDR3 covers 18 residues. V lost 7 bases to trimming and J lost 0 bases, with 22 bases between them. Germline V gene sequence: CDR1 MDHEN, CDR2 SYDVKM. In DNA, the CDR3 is TGTGCCAGCACCCTAACTCCAGGTAGAGGGTCCTCTGGAAACACCATATATTTT. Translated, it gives CASTLTPGRGSSGNTIYF.

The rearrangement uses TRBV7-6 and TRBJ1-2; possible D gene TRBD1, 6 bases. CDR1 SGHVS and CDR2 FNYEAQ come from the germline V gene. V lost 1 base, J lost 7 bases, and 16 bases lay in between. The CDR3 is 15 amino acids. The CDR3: CASSLGPGDWLGYTF. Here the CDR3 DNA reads TGTGCCAGCAGCTTAGGTCCAGGGGATTGGCTTGGCTACACCTTC.

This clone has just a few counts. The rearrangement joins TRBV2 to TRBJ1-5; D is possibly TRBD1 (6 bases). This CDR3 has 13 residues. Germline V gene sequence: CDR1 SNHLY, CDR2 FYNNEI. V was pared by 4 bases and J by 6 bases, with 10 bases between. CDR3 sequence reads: CASSVGGSQPQHF. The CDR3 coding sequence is TGTGCCAGCAGTGTAGGGGGTAGTCAGCCCCAGCATTTT.

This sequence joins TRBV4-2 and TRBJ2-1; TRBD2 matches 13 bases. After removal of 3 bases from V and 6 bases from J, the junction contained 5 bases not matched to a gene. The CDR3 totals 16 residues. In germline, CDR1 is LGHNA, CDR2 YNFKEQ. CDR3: CASSQRTSGSGNEQFF. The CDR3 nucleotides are TGTGCCAGCAGCCAGAGGACTAGCGGGAGCGGCAATGAGCAGTTCTTC.

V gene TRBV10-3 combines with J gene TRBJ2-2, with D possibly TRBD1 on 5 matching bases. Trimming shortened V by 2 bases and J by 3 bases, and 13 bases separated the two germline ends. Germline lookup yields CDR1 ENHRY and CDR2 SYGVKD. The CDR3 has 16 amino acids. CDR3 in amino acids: CAISEPRVGDTGELFF. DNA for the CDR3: TGTGCCATCAGTGAGCCCCGCGTAGGGGACACCGGGGAGCTGTTTTTT.

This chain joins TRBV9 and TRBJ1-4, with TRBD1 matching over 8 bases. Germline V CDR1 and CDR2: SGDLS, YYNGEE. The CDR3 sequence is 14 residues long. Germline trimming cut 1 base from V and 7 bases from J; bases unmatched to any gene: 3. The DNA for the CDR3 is TGTGCCAGCAGCGTATCAGGGGGCGGTGAAAAACTGTTTTTT. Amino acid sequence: CASSVSGGGEKLFF. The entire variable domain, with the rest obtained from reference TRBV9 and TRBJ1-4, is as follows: DSGVTQTPKHLITATGQRVTLRCSPRSGDLSVYWYQQSLDQGLQFLIQYYNGEERAKGNILERFSAQQFPDLHSELNLSSLELGDSALYFCASSVSGGGEKLFFGSGTQLSVL.

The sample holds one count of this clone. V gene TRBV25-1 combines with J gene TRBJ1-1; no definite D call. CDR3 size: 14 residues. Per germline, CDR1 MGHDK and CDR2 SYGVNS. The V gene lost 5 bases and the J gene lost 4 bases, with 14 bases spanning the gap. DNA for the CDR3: TGTGCCAGCAGTATACTGGACGGACTCACTGAAGCTTTCTTT. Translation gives CASSILDGLTEAFF.

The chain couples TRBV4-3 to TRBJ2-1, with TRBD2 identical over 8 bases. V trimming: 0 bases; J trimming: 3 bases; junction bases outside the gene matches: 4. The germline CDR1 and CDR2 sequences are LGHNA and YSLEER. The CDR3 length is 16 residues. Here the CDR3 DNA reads TGCGCCAGCAGCCAAGACTTAGCGGGACACTACAATGAGCAGTTCTTC. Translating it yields CASSQDLAGHYNEQFF.

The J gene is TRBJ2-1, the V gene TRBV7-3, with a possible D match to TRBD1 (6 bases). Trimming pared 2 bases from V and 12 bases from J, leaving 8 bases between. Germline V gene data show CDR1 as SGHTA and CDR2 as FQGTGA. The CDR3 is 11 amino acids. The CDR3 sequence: CASSLQQGQFF. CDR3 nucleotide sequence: TGTGCCAGCAGCTTACAACAGGGGCAGTTCTTC.

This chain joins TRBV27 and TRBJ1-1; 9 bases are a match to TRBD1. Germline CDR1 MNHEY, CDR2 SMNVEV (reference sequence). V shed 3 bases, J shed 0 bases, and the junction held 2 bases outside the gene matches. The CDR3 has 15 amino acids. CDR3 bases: TGTGCCAGCAGTTTCCGGGACAGGGTGAACACTGAAGCTTTCTTT. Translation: CASSFRDRVNTEAFF.

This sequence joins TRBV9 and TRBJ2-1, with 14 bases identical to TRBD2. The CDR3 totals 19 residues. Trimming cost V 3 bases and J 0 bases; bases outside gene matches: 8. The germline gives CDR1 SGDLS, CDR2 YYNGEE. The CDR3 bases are TGTGCCAGCAGCGCACCGGGACTAGCGGGAGTAGGCTCCTACAATGAGCAGTTCTTC. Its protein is CASSAPGLAGVGSYNEQFF.

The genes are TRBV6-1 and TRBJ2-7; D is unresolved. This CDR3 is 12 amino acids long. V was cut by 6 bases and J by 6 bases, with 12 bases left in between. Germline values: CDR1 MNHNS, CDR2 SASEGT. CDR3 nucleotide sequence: TGTGCCAGCAGCGTTCTTAACTTCGAGCAGTACTTC. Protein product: CASSVLNFEQYF.